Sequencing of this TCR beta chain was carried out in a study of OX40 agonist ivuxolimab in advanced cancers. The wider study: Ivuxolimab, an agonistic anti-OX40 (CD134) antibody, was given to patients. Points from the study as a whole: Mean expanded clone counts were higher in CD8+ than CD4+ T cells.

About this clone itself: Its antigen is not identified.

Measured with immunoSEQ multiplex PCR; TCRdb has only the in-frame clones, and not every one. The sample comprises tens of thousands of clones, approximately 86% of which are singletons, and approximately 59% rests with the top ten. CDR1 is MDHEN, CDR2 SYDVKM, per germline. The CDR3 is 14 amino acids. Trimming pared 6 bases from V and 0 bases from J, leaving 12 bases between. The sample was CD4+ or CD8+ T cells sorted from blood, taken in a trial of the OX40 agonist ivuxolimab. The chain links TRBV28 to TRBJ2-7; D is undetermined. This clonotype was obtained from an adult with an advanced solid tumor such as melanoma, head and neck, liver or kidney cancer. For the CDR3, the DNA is TGTGCCAGCAGGGACCTTCTTCGCTCCTACGAGCAGTACTTC. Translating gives CASRDLLRSYEQYF.